This T cell receptor beta chain was observed in a study of T cell responses to AZD1222 COVID-19 vaccine. Remarks on this clone: What it binds is unknown.

General study points: Baseline serostatus was positive in only a handful of AZD1222 recipients. White British ancestry dominated among donors, who included more females, and clonal diversity was possibly underestimated. Once two AZD1222 doses were given, Spike-specific TCR breadth and depth went up.

CDR1 and CDR2 (germline): SGHDN, FVKESK. The CDR3 has 14 residues. The V and J ends lost 4 bases and 0 bases respectively, with 7 bases between them. Data came from immunoSEQ multiplex PCR; TCRdb stores just in-frame clones and leaves some out. The sample consists of about 120,000 clones, approximately 91% of them appearing once. Specimen: peripheral blood, collected 28 days after the second AZD1222 dose. The chain couples TRBV14 to TRBJ1-3; D call uncertain. This TCR came from an adult who received the AZD1222 COVID-19 vaccine. The CDR3 loop reads CASSRSNSGNTIYF. Written as DNA, the CDR3 is TGTGCCAGCAGCCGTAGTAACTCTGGAAACACCATATATTTT.